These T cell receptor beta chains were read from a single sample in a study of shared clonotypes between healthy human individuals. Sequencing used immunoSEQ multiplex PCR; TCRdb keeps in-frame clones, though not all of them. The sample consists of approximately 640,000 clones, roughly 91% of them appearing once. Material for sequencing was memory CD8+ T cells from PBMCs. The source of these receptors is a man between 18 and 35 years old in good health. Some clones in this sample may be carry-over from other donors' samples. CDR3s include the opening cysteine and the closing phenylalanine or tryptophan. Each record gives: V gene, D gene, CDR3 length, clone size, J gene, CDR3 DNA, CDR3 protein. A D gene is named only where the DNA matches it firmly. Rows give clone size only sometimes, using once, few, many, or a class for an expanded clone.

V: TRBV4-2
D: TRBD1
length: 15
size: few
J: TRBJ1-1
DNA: TGTGCCAGCAGCCACCTGACAGGGTTGAACACTGAAGCTTTCTTT
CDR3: CASSHLTGLNTEAFF

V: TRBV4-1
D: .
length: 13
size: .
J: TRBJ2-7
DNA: TGCGCCAGCAGCCGGGGACAAACCTACGAGCAGTACTTC
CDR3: CASSRGQTYEQYF

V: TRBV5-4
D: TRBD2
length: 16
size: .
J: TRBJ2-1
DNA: TGTGCCAGCAGCCCCGGGACTAGCGTCTCCTACAATGAGCAGTTCTTC
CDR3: CASSPGTSVSYNEQFF

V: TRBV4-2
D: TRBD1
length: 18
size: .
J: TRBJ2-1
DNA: TGTGCCAGCAGCCAAGTTGGACCCGGGACAGGGGCCTACAATGAGCAGTTCTTC
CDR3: CASSQVGPGTGAYNEQFF

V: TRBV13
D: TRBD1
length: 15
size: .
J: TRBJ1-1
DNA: TGTGCCAGCAGCTTTCCTCGCCAGGGGGCTGGTGAAGCTTTCTTT
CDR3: CASSFPRQGAGEAFF

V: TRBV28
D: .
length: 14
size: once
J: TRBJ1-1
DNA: TGTGCCAGCAGTTTCCAGGGGTCGAACACTGAAGCTTTCTTT
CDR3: CASSFQGSNTEAFF

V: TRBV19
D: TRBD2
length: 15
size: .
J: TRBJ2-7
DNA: TGTGCCAGTAGTGCTAGCGGGAACCATCCCTACGAGCAGTACTTC
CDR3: CASSASGNHPYEQYF

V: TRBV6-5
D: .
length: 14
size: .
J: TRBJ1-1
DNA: TGTGCCACCGCAGGTTTTGCGAGTAACACTGAAGCTTTCTTT
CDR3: CATAGFASNTEAFF

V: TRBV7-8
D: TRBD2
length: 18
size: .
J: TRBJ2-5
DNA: TGTGCCAGCAGCTTAGCGCCGGGACTAGCGGGAGAACAAGAGACCCAGTACTTC
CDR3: CASSLAPGLAGEQETQYF

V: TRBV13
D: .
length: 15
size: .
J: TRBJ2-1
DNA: TGTGCCAGCAGCTTAGTGTCAGCTCACTACAATGAGCAGTTCTTC
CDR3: CASSLVSAHYNEQFF

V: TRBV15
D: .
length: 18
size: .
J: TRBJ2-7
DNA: TGTGCCACCAGCAGGGGTTGGGACTTTCTTTTTCCCTCCTACGAGCAGTACTTC
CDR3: CATSRGWDFLFPSYEQYF

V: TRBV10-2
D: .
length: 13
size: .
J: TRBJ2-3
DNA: TGCGCCAGCACGCGGGGTCCCCCAGATACGCAGTATTTT
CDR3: CASTRGPPDTQYF

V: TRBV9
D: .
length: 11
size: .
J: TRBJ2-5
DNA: TGTGCCAGCACCAAGGGGGAGACCCAGTACTTC
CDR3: CASTKGETQYF

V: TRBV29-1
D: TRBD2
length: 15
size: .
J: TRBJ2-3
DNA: TGCAGCGTCGGGAGGGGCAGGACCCTCACAGATACGCAGTATTTT
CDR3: CSVGRGRTLTDTQYF

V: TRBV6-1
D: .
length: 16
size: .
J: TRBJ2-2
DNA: TGTGCCAGCAGTGAAGCGGCGTACTGGGACACCGGGGAGCTGTTTTTT
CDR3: CASSEAAYWDTGELFF

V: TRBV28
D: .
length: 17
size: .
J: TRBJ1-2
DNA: TGTGCCAGCAGTTCAATGGGGGAAATCCGGCGGTTCCATGGCTACACCTTC
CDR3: CASSSMGEIRRFHGYTF

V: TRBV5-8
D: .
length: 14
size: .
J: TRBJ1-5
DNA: TGTGCCAGCAGTCACCAGCAGGGCTACCAGCCCCAGCATTTT
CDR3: CASSHQQGYQPQHF

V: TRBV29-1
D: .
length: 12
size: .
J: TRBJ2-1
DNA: TGCAGCGTTGAGGTCTGGGGAAATGAGCAGTTCTTC
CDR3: CSVEVWGNEQFF

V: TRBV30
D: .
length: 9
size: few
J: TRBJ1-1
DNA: TGTGCCTGGAGCCCCTGGGCTTTCTTT
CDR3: CAWSPWAFF

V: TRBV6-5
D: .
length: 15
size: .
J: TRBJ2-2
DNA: TGTGCCAGCAGCCCCGGGAGGGGGCCGACCGGGGAGCTGTTTTTT
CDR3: CASSPGRGPTGELFF

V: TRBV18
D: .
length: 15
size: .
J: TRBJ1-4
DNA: TGTGCCAGCTCACCAGGCACAGCAACTAATGAAAAACTGTTTTTT
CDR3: CASSPGTATNEKLFF

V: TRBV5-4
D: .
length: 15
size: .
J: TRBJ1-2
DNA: TGTGCCAGCAGCTCCGCACAGGGAAAGACCGAGGGTTACACCTTC
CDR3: CASSSAQGKTEGYTF

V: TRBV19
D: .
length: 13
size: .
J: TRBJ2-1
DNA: TGTGCCAGTAGTATTGGCCGCGCGGGGGAGCAGTTCTTC
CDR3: CASSIGRAGEQFF

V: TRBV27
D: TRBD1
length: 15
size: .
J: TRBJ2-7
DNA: TGTGCCAGCAGTAACACGGGACAGGGGATCTACGAGCAGTACTTC
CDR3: CASSNTGQGIYEQYF

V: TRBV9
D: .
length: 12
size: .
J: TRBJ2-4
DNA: TGTGCCAGCAGCGGAAACCGGGACCGAATATATTTC
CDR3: CASSGNRDRIYF